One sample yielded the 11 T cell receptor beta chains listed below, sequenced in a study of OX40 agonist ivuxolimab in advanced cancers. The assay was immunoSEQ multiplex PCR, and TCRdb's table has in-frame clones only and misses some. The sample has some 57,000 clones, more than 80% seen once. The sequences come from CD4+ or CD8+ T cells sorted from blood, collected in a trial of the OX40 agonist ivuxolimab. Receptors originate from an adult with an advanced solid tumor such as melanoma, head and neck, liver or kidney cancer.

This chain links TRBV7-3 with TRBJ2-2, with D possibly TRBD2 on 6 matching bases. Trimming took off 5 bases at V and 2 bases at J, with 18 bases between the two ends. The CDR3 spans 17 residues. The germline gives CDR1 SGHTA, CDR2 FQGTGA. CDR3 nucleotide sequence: TGTGCCAGCAGCCTCACCCCGGGACTGACTAACACCGGGGAGCTGTTTTTT. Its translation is CASSLTPGLTNTGELFF.

The CDR3 sequence: CASDAGLQETQYF. The CDR3 region has the DNA TGTGCCAGCGACGCCGGGCTCCAAGAGACCCAGTACTTC. V and J are TRBV6-5 and TRBJ2-5, with D unresolved. Germline V lookup: CDR1 MNHEY, CDR2 SVGAGI. Trimming stripped 8 bases from V and 1 base from J, with 11 bases between. The CDR3 runs 13 residues.

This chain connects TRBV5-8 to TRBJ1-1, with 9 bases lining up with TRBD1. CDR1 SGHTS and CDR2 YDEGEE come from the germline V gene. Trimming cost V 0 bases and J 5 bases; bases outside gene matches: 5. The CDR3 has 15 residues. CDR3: CASSLAGTGRTEAFF. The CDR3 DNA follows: TGTGCCAGCAGCTTGGCCGGGACAGGGAGGACTGAAGCTTTCTTT.

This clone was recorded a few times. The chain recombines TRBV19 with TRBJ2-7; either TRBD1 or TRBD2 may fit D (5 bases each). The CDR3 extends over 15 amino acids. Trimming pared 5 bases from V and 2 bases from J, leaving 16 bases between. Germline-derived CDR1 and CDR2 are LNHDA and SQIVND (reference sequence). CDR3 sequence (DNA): TGTGCCAGTAGTGTCCAGAAGGGACCCACCTACGAGCAGTACTTC. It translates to CASSVQKGPTYEQYF.

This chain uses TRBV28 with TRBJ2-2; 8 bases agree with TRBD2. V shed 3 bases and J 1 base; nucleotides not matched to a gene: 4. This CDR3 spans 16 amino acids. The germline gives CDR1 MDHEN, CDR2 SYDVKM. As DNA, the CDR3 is TGTGCCAGCAGTTTCGGGGGGGCCGGGAACACCGGGGAGCTGTTTTTT. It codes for CASSFGGAGNTGELFF.

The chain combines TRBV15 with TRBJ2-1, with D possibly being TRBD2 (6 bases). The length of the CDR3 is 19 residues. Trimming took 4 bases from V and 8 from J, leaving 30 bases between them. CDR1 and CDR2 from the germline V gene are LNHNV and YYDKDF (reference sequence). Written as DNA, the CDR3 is TGTGCCACCAGCACCCAGATCCAGGACTACGGGAATCGAAATGATGAGCAGTTCTTC. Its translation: CATSTQIQDYGNRNDEQFF.

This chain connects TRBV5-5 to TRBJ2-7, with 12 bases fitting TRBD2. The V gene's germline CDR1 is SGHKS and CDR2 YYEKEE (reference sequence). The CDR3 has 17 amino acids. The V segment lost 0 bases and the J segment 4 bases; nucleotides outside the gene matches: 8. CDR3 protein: CASSLEGTSGSRYEQYF. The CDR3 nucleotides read TGTGCCAGCAGCTTGGAGGGGACTAGCGGGTCGAGATACGAGCAGTACTTC. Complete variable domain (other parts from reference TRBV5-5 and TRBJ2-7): DAGVTQSPTHLIKTRGQQVTLRCSPISGHKSVSWYQQVLGQGPQFIFQYYEKEERGRGNFPDRFSARQFPNYSSELNVNALLLGDSALYLCASSLEGTSGSRYEQYFGPGTRLTVT.

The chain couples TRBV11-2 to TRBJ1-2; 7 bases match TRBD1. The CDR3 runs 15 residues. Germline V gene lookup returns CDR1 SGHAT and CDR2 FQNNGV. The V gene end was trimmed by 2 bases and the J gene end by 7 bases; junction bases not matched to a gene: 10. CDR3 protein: CASSLYQGGFGGYTF. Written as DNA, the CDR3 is TGTGCCAGCAGCTTATATCAGGGGGGTTTCGGTGGCTACACCTTC. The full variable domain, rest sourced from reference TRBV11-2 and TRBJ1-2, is EAGVAQSPRYKIIEKRQSVAFWCNPISGHATLYWYQQILGQGPKLLIQFQNNGVVDDSQLPKDRFSAERLKGVDSTLKIQPAKLEDSAVYLCASSLYQGGFGGYTFGSGTRLTVV.

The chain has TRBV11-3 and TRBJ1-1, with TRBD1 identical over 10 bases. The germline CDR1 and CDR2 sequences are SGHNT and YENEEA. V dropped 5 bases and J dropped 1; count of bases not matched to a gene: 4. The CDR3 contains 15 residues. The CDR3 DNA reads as TGTGCCAGCAGCCTGGGGGACAGGGGGAACACTGAAGCTTTCTTT. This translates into CASSLGDRGNTEAFF.

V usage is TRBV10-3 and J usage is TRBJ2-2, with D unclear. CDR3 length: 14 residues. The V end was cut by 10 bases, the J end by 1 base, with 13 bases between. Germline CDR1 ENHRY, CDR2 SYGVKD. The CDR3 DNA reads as TGTGCCACCCTGGGGTCAGTGAACACCGGGGAGCTGTTTTTT. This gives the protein CATLGSVNTGELFF.

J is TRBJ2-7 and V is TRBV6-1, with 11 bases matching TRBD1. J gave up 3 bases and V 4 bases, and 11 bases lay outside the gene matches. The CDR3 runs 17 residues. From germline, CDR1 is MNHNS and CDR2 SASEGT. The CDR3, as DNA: TGTGCCAGCAGTGGATCCGGACAGGGGGCTAGGAACTACGAGCAGTACTTC. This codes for CASSGSGQGARNYEQYF.